This is a list of T cell receptor beta chains from one sample in a study of T cells of healthy individuals. Each CDR3 protein gets one entry after TCRdb re-called the 5' RACE reads with MiXCR. The sample consists of some 41,000 distinct CDR3 sequences, roughly 4.3% of them appearing once. All receptors derive from a human donor in good health. Each CDR3 is given with its conserved first and last residue. The D gene is left open where the match is weak. Clone size, where shown, is once, few, many, or a class for clones that have expanded.

clone_size j_call d_call v_call cdr3_aa cdr3_nt
. TRBJ2-3 . TRBV6-1 CASSDPPPASTQYF TGTGCCAGCAGTGATCCTCCTCCGGCCTCAACGCAGTATTTT
many TRBJ1-1 . TRBV20-1 CSALTGYGAFF TGCAGTGCTCTAACAGGGTACGGAGCTTTCTTT
few TRBJ2-5 . TRBV7-2 CASSLGTVETQYF TGTGCCAGCAGCTTAGGCACTGTGGAGACCCAGTACTTC
. TRBJ1-1 TRBD1 TRBV6-5 CASSYRGLGTEAFF TGTGCCAGCAGTTACAGGGGGCTGGGTACTGAAGCTTTCTTT
many TRBJ2-7 . TRBV4-3 CASSQEPEGPGYEQYF TGCGCCAGCAGCCAAGAGCCTGAGGGACCGGGATACGAGCAGTACTTC
few TRBJ2-5 . TRBV12-3/TRBV12-4 CASSQTTRPRGETQYF TGTGCCAGCAGTCAAACAACCCGGCCACGCGGGGAGACCCAGTACTTC
many TRBJ1-1 . TRBV29-1 CSVRGGNTEAFF TGCAGCGTTCGGGGGGGGAACACTGAAGCTTTCTTT
many TRBJ1-4 TRBD1 TRBV11-2 CASSTGTVNEKLFF TGTGCCAGCAGCACCGGGACAGTAAATGAAAAACTGTTTTTT
. TRBJ2-7 . TRBV7-9 CASSFREPTYEQYF TGTGCCAGCAGCTTCCGAGAGCCGACCTACGAGCAGTACTTC
. TRBJ2-3 . TRBV6-4 CASSDSVWGTDTQYF TGTGCCAGCAGTGACTCTGTGTGGGGCACAGATACGCAGTATTTT
many TRBJ2-5 . TRBV7-9 CASSFFDEEGETQYF TGTGCCAGCAGCTTTTTCGACGAGGAGGGGGAGACCCAGTACTTC
many TRBJ1-5 TRBD1 TRBV2 CASMRGRGSQPQHF TGTGCCAGCATGAGGGGGCGGGGTAGTCAGCCCCAGCATTTT
many TRBJ1-4 . TRBV18 CASSPPGAANEKLFF TGTGCCAGCTCACCACCAGGGGCGGCTAATGAAAAACTGTTTTTT
many TRBJ2-3 . TRBV24-1 CATSEPRTTDTQYF TGTGCCACCAGTGAGCCTCGAACCACAGATACGCAGTATTTT
many TRBJ1-2 . TRBV12-3/TRBV12-4 CASSLTGVLGYTF TGTGCCAGCAGTTTAACGGGGGTTCTTGGCTACACCTTC
few TRBJ1-1 TRBD1 TRBV6-1 CASSYLGQTNTEAFF TGTGCCAGCAGCTACCTGGGACAGACAAACACTGAAGCTTTCTTT
. TRBJ2-7 TRBD1 TRBV7-9 CASSSTTGGDEQYF TGTGCCAGCAGCTCTACGACAGGGGGTGACGAGCAGTACTTC
many TRBJ1-1 TRBD1 TRBV29-1 CSVWGTGITEAFF TGCAGCGTTTGGGGGACAGGGATAACTGAAGCTTTCTTT
many TRBJ1-4 . TRBV29-1 CSVAGNPANEKLFF TGCAGCGTCGCGGGGAACCCTGCTAATGAAAAACTGTTTTTT
many TRBJ2-1 . TRBV5-4 CASSLDWAEQFF TGTGCCAGCAGCTTGGATTGGGCTGAGCAGTTCTTC
many TRBJ1-2 . TRBV19 CASSIRRAGFIYGYTF TGTGCCAGTAGTATTCGGCGGGCAGGGTTTATCTATGGCTACACCTTC
many TRBJ2-2 TRBD2 TRBV11-3 CASSLDSGFPSGANTGELFF TGTGCCAGCAGCTTAGATTCAGGTTTTCCTAGCGGGGCGAACACCGGGGAGCTGTTTTTT
many TRBJ1-1 . TRBV2 CASTLGARNTEAFF TGTGCCAGCACCCTAGGGGCCAGGAACACTGAAGCTTTCTTT
many TRBJ2-1 . TRBV7-9 CASSLALGDEQFF TGTGCCAGCAGCTTAGCGCTGGGGGATGAGCAGTTCTTC
many TRBJ1-6 . TRBV30 CAWSVRGFGSPLHF TGTGCCTGGAGTGTACGGGGGTTTGGCTCACCCCTCCACTTT
many TRBJ2-1 . TRBV4-2 CASSQESGGQYNEQFF TGTGCCAGCAGCCAAGAGTCCGGGGGGCAGTACAATGAGCAGTTCTTC
many TRBJ2-7 . TRBV25-1 CATAGGVEQYF TGTGCTACCGCGGGCGGGGTCGAGCAGTACTTC
many TRBJ2-3 . TRBV5-1 CASSLVPRGADTQYF TGCGCCAGCAGCTTGGTACCCAGGGGTGCAGATACGCAGTATTTT
many TRBJ2-7 . TRBV6-6 CASSLGAGEQYF TGTGCCAGCAGTTTAGGGGCGGGCGAGCAGTACTTC
many TRBJ2-7 TRBD1 TRBV10-3 CAIRGQGGGEQYF TGTGCCATCAGGGGACAGGGAGGGGGCGAGCAGTACTTC